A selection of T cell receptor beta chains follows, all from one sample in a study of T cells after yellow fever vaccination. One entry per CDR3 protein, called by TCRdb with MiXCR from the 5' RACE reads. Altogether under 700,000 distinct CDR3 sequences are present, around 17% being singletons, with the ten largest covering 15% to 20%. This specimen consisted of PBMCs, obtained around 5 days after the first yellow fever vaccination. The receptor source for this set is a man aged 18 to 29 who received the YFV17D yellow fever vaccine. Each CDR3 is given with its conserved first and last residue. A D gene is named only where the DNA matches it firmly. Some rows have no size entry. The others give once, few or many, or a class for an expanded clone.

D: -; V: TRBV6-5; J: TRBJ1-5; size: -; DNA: TGTGCCAGCAGTTACGTTGCAGGGGCCGGTGAGCCCCAGCATTTT; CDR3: CASSYVAGAGEPQHF
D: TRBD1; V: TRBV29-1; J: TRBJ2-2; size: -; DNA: TGCAGCGCTGGGACGGACAGGGTAAACACCGGGGAGCTGTTTTTT; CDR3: CSAGTDRVNTGELFF
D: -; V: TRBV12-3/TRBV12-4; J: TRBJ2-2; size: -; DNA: TGTGCCAGCACTCGGCAGGTTAACACCGGGGAGCTGTTTTTT; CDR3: CASTRQVNTGELFF
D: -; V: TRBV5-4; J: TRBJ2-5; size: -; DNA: TGTGCCAGCAGCCCTTCCGGGGAGATGACTCGGGAGACCCAGTACTTC; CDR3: CASSPSGEMTRETQYF
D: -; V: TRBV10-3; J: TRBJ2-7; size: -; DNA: TGTGCCACCAGCGGGCGGTTGGGACCGCCGCCCTACGAGCAGTACTTC; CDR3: CATSGRLGPPPYEQYF
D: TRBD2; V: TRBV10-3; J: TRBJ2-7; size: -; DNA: TGTGCCATCAGTGGCCAGCGGGGCGTACCCTACGAGCAGTACTTC; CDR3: CAISGQRGVPYEQYF
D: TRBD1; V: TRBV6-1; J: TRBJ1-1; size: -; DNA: TGTGCCAGCAGGGAGGGGGCGCACACTGAAGCTTTCTTT; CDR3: CASREGAHTEAFF
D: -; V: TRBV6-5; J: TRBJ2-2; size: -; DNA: TGTGCCAGCAGTTACCCCATCGGGGGCACCTGGGAGCTGTTTTTT; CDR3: CASSYPIGGTWELFF
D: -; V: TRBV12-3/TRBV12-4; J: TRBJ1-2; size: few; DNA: TGTGCCAGCAGTAAGGACAGTCTGAGATCCGGCTACACCTTC; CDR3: CASSKDSLRSGYTF
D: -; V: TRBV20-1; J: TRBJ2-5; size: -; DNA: TGCAGTGCAAGTATCTCGGCGGAGACCCAGTACTTC; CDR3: CSASISAETQYF
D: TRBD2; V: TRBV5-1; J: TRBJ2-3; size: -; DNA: TGCGCCAGCAGTTTTAGCGGGGGGCAGGACACGCAGTATTTT; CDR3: CASSFSGGQDTQYF
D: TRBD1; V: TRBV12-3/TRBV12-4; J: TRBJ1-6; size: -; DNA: TGTGCCAGCAGTCAAACAGGGGACAATTCACCCCTCCACTTT; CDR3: CASSQTGDNSPLHF
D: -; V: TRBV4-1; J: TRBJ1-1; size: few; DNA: TGCGCCAGCAGCCAGAGGACAGTTTCGAACACTGAAGCTTTCTTT; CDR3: CASSQRTVSNTEAFF